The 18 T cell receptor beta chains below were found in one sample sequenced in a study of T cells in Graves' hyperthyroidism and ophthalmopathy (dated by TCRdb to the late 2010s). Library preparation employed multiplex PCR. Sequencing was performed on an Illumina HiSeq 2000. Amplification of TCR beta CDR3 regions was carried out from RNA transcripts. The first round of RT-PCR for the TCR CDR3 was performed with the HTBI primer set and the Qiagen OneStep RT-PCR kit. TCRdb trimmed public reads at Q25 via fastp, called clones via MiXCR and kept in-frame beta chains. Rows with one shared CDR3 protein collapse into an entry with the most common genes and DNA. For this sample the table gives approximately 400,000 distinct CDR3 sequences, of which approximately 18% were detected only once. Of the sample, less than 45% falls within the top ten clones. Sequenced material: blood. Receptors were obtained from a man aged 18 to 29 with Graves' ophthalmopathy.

CDR3 in amino acids: CATRMGQISNQPQHF. DNA for the CDR3: TGTGCCACCCGAATGGGACAGATTAGCAATCAGCCCCAGCATTTT. This chain uses TRBV19 with TRBJ1-5; TRBD1 matches at 7 bases. CDR3 length equals 15 residues. V dropped 10 bases and J dropped 0; count of bases not matched to a gene: 9. Germline loops: CDR1 LNHDA, CDR2 SQIVND (reference sequence).

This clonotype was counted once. Here the CDR3 reads CASNSLPGTSRSESYNEQFF. The CDR3 DNA sequence: TGTGCCAGTAATAGCCTCCCCGGGACCTCTCGTTCGGAATCCTACAATGAGCAGTTCTTC. The chain joins TRBV19 to TRBJ2-1; D might be TRBD1 or TRBD2, each matching 5 bases. V dropped 7 bases and J dropped 1 base, with 29 bases sitting between them. CDR1 and CDR2 from the germline V gene are LNHDA and SQIVND (reference sequence). The CDR3 is made up of 20 amino acids.

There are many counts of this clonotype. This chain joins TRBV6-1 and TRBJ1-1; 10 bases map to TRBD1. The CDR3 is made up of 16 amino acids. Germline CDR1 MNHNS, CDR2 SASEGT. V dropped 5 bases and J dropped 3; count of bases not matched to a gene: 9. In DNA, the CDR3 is TGTGCCAGCAGTTCAGCCGGGACAGGGGAGGACACTGAAGCTTTCTTT. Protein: CASSSAGTGEDTEAFF.

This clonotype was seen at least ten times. The CDR3 DNA follows: TGCGCCAGCAGCTTGGCTGGGACATGGGATGAAGCTTTCTTT. It codes for CASSLAGTWDEAFF. The chain employs TRBV5-1 and TRBJ1-1; tentative D call: TRBD1 (6 bases). The ends were cut back, 0 bases at V and 7 bases at J, with 13 bases in the middle. The CDR3 totals 14 residues. Germline V gene data show CDR1 as SGHRS and CDR2 as YFSETQ. The full variable domain, in which reference TRBV5-1 and TRBJ1-1 provide the parts outside the CDR3, is KAGVTQTPRYLIKTRGQQVTLSCSPISGHRSVSWYQQTPGQGLQFLFEYFSETQRNKGNFPGRFSGRQFSNSRSEMNVSTLELGDSALYLCASSLAGTWDEAFFGQGTRLTVV.

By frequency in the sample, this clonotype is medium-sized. The CDR3 here is CASSLVVGTVNYGYTF. The CDR3 coding sequence is TGTGCCAGCAGCTTAGTCGTCGGGACAGTGAACTATGGCTACACCTTC. The chain recombines TRBV11-2 with TRBJ1-2; 7 bases match TRBD1. Germline-derived CDR1 and CDR2 are SGHAT and FQNNGV. The V segment lost 1 base and the J segment 2 bases; nucleotides outside the gene matches: 7. The CDR3 runs to 16 residues.

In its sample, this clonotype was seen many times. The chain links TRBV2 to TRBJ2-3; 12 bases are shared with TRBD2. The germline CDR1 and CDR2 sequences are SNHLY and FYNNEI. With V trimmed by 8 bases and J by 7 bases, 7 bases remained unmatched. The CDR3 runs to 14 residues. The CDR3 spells CASQLAGGRNTQYF. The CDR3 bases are TGTGCCAGCCAGCTAGCGGGGGGGCGGAATACGCAGTATTTT.

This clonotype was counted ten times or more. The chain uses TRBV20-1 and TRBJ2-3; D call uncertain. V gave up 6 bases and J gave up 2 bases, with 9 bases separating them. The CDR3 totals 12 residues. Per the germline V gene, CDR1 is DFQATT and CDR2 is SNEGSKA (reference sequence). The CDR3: CSARSYTDTQYF. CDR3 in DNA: TGCAGTGCGAGAAGCTACACAGATACGCAGTATTTT.

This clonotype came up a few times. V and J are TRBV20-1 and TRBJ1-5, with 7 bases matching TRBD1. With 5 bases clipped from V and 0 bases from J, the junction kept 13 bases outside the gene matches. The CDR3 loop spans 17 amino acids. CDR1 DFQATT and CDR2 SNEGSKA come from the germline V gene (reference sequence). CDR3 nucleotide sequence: TGCAGTGCTTCTACATCCCGGGACAGATATAGCAATCAGCCCCAGCATTTT. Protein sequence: CSASTSRDRYSNQPQHF.

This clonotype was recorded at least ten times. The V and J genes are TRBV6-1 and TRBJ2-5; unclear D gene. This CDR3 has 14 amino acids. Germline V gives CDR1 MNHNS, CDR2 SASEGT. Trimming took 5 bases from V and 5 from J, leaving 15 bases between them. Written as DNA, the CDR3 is TGTGCCAGCAGTTTTCGGTGGAGTGGCGAGACCCAGTACTTC. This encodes CASSFRWSGETQYF.

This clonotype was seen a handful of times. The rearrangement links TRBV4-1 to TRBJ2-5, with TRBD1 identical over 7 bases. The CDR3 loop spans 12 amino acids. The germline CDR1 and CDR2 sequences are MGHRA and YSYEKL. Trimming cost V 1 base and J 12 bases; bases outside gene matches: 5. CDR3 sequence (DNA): TGCGCCAGCAGCCAAGGACAGGGCGTGAAGTACTTC. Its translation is CASSQGQGVKYF.

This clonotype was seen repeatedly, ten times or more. The CDR3 DNA reads TGTGCCAGCAGTGAAATACCAGGGTCAGTGGGCACTGAAGCTTTCTTT. Translating it yields CASSEIPGSVGTEAFF. J is TRBJ1-1 and V is TRBV2, with D perhaps matching TRBD1 (5 bases). This CDR3 is 16 amino acids long. The germline CDR1 and CDR2 sequences are SNHLY and FYNNEI. V dropped 2 bases and J dropped 4 bases, with 17 bases sitting between them.

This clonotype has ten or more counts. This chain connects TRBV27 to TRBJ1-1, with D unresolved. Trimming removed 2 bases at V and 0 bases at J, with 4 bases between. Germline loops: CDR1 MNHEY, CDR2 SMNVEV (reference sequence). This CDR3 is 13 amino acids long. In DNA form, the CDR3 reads TGTGCCAGCAGTTTAATCCTGAACACTGAAGCTTTCTTT. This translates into CASSLILNTEAFF.

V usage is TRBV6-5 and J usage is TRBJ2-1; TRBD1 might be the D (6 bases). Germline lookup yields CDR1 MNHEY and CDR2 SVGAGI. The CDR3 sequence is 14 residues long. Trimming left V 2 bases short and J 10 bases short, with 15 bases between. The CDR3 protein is CASSYRGVQGEQFF. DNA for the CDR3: TGTGCCAGCAGTTACAGAGGAGTCCAGGGGGAGCAGTTCTTC.

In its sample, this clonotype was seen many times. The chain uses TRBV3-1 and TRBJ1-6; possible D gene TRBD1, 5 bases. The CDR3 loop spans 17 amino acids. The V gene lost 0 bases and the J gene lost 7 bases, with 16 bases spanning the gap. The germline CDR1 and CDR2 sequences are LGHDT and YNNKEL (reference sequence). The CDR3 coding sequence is TGTGCCAGCAGCCAAGACGGACGGGATTGGACAAATTCACCCCTCCACTTT. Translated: CASSQDGRDWTNSPLHF.

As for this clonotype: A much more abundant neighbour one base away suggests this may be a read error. The CDR3 here is CANSRDRGDEQYF. CDR3 coding DNA: TGTGCCAACAGCCGGGACAGGGGAGACGAGCAGTACTTC. The V and J genes are TRBV3-1 and TRBJ2-7; TRBD1 matches at 10 bases. The CDR3 spans 13 residues. Germline V gives CDR1 LGHDT, CDR2 YNNKEL (reference sequence).

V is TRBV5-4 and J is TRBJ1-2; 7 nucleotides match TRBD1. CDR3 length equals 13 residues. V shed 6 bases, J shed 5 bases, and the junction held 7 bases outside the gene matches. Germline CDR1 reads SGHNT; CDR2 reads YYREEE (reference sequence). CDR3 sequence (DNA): TGTGCCAGCACCTGGGACAGAGCTTATGGCTACACCTTC. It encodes CASTWDRAYGYTF.

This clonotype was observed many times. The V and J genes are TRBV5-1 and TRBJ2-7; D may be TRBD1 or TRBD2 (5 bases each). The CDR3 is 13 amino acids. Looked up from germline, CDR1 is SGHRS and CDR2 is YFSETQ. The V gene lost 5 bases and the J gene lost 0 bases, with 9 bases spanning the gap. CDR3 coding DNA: TGCGCCAGCAGTAGGGACGTCTCCTACGAGCAGTACTTC. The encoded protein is CASSRDVSYEQYF.

CDR3 loop: CSAQWGLDGNTIYF. The CDR3 nucleotides are TGCAGTGCCCAATGGGGTCTCGATGGAAACACCATATATTTT. This sequence joins TRBV20-1 and TRBJ1-3; D gene ambiguous. V lost 6 bases, J lost 3 bases, and 15 bases lay in between. CDR3 length: 14 amino acids. Germline CDR1 reads DFQATT; CDR2 reads SNEGSKA (reference sequence).